This TCR beta chain was observed in a study of T cell changes during pregnancy in multiple sclerosis. The protocol was immunoSEQ multiplex PCR, while the TCRdb copy is restricted to in-frame clones and leaves out a portion. The sample holds 45,000 to 65,000 clones; about 93% are singletons and the top ten take approximately 2.5%. The length of the CDR3 is 15 residues. V lost 0 bases, J lost 0 bases, and 7 bases lay in between. Germline V gene lookup returns CDR1 SGHKS and CDR2 YYEKEE (reference sequence). The specimen was CD8+ T cells from peripheral blood mononuclear cells, collected in the third trimester of pregnancy. The sequence was obtained from a female donor with multiple sclerosis, enrolled in a pregnancy study. J is TRBJ1-5 and V is TRBV5-5; D not certain. In nucleotides, the CDR3 is TGTGCCAGCAGCTTGGGCGGTAATAGCAATCAGCCCCAGCATTTT. The encoded protein is CASSLGGNSNQPQHF.